The present TCR beta chain was sequenced within a study of T cells in Graves' hyperthyroidism and ophthalmopathy. Template material for amplifying TCR beta CDR3 regions consisted of RNA transcripts. With the HTBI primer set, the TCR CDR3 went through a first round of RT-PCR. TCRdb called the multiplex PCR reads again in MiXCR, with one record for every CDR3 protein. The sample carries roughly 840,000 distinct CDR3 sequences, 35% to 45% recorded once. Stable Graves' hyperthyroidism denoted no ophthalmopathy progression over 18 months. The CDR3 totals 14 residues. Germline lookup yields CDR1 SGHRS and CDR2 YFSETQ. V was pared by 1 base and J by 5 bases, with 12 bases between.

The chain has TRBV5-1 and TRBJ1-1; a possible D gene is TRBD1 (5 bases). Sequences were obtained from blood. This receptor was identified in a man between 18 and 29 years old with Graves' hyperthyroidism. This CDR3 is CASSLLGESTEAFF. In DNA form, the CDR3 reads TGCGCCAGCAGCTTGTTGGGGGAATCGACTGAAGCTTTCTTT.